Following are 21 T cell receptor beta chains from one sample sequenced in a study of T cells in Graves' hyperthyroidism and ophthalmopathy. RNA transcripts provided the source from which TCR beta CDR3 regions were amplified. During a first-round RT-PCR of the TCR CDR3, the HTBI primer set was used. TCRdb redid the calling of the multiplex PCR reads with MiXCR, one entry per CDR3 protein. The sample holds some 360,000 distinct CDR3 sequences, 14% seen once. Sample: blood. The receptor source for this set is a woman aged 55-69 years with Graves' hyperthyroidism.

This clonotype was counted ten times or more. This chain uses TRBV5-1 with TRBJ2-1; D is perhaps TRBD1 or TRBD2 (5 bases each). Per germline, CDR1 SGHRS and CDR2 YFSETQ. Trimming removed 0 bases at V and 1 base at J, with 11 bases between. This CDR3 is 16 amino acids long. CDR3 in amino acids: CASSLDGGVSYNEQFF. CDR3 coding DNA: TGCGCCAGCAGCTTGGATGGGGGAGTTTCCTACAATGAGCAGTTCTTC.

This clonotype was detected only a few times. A much larger clone is a single base away; this may be a read error. The CDR3 loop is CASSLLVGSDTQYF. The CDR3 nucleotides are TGTGCCAGCAGTTTACTAGTGGGCTCAGATACGCAGTATTTT. The V call is TRBV6-2 or TRBV6-3, the J call TRBJ2-3, with D perhaps TRBD2 (5 bases). The CDR3 spans 14 residues. Trimming removed 4 bases from V and 4 bases from J, with 12 bases in between. Germline V gene data show CDR1 as MNHEY and CDR2 as SVGEGT.

This clonotype was seen repeatedly, ten times or more. The chain couples TRBV5-1 to TRBJ1-1; TRBD1 agrees at 12 bases. The trim removed 4 bases at V and 5 bases at J, leaving 6 bases unmatched. Germline-derived CDR1 and CDR2 are SGHRS and YFSETQ. The CDR3 has 15 residues. CDR3 protein: CASSAGTGGLTEAFF. The CDR3 DNA is TGCGCCAGCAGCGCAGGGACAGGGGGCCTTACTGAAGCTTTCTTT.

This chain uses TRBV11-2 with TRBJ2-7; the D gene is possibly TRBD1 (5 bases). Looked up from germline, CDR1 is SGHAT and CDR2 is FQNNGV. The CDR3 runs to 15 residues. With 2 bases removed from V and 2 bases from J, the gap between germline ends came to 13 bases. Here the CDR3 reads CASSLRGPTAYEQYF. The CDR3 region has the DNA TGTGCCAGCAGCTTAAGGGGTCCGACCGCCTACGAGCAGTACTTC.

The chain recombines TRBV6-1 with TRBJ2-2, with TRBD2 identical over 7 bases. Germline CDR1 is MNHNS and CDR2 is SASEGT. The CDR3 is 15 amino acids. V shed 8 bases, J shed 6 bases, and the junction held 12 bases outside the gene matches. This CDR3 reads CASGRGSGTPGELFF. The CDR3 DNA reads TGTGCCAGCGGTCGGGGAAGCGGGACTCCCGGGGAGCTGTTTTTT.

The table lists this clonotype with many counts. The rearrangement uses TRBV20-1 and TRBJ2-5; 8 nucleotides agree with TRBD2. V gave up 5 bases and J gave up 4 bases; unmatched junction bases: 9. Germline CDR1 is DFQATT and CDR2 is SNEGSKA (reference sequence). This CDR3 has 14 amino acids. CDR3 DNA: TGCAGTGCTCCCCTCCTAGCGGGCTCAGAGACCCAGTACTTC. It yields the protein CSAPLLAGSETQYF.

This clonotype was picked up a small number of times. A single base separates this from a much larger clone, so it may be a read error. The rearrangement links TRBV18 to TRBJ2-7, with D possibly matching TRBD2 (6 bases). Between the trimmed V and J ends, which lost 3 bases and 6 bases, there was a span of 18 bases. The CDR3 consists of 15 residues. Per the germline V gene, CDR1 is KGHSH and CDR2 is LQKENI. The CDR3 is CASSPGSGCVREQYF. Written as DNA, the CDR3 is TGTGCCAGCTCACCGGGAAGCGGGTGTGTCCGCGAGCAGTACTTC.

This clonotype was detected ten times or more. The chain carries TRBV15 and TRBJ1-5, with D hard to call. The germline V gene encodes CDR1 LNHNV and CDR2 YYDKDF (reference sequence). The ends were cut back, 1 base at V and 6 bases at J, with 10 bases in the middle. This CDR3 has 14 amino acids. CDR3 in DNA: TGTGCCACCAGCAGAGGCCGGGTTTCTCAGCCCCAGCATTTT. This encodes CATSRGRVSQPQHF. Looking up the rest from reference TRBV15 and TRBJ1-5 gives the full variable domain: DAMVIQNPRYQVTQFGKPVTLSCSQTLNHNVMYWYQQKSSQAPKLLFHYYDKDFNNEADTPDNFQSRRPNTSFCFLDIRSPGLGDTAMYLCATSRGRVSQPQHFGDGTRLSIL.

The chain is built from TRBV28 and TRBJ2-7, with D uncertain. CDR3 length equals 16 residues. Per the germline V gene, CDR1 is MDHEN and CDR2 is SYDVKM. Trimming took off 6 bases at V and 3 bases at J, with 21 bases between the two ends. The CDR3 is CASSSQEYGSFYEQYF. The CDR3 DNA is TGTGCCAGCAGCAGCCAGGAGTACGGTTCATTCTACGAGCAGTACTTC.

The sample holds many counts of this clonotype. This rearrangement joins TRBV11-3 to TRBJ2-1, with D possibly being TRBD2 (5 bases). Germline V gives CDR1 SGHNT, CDR2 YENEEA. The CDR3 loop spans 16 amino acids. V lost 3 bases to trimming and J lost 4 bases, with 16 bases between them. This chain's CDR3 is CASSFISLLVYNEQFF. CDR3 nucleotides: TGTGCCAGCAGCTTTATAAGTCTACTAGTGTACAATGAGCAGTTCTTC.

This clonotype was seen only a few times. V usage is TRBV20-1 and J usage is TRBJ1-5, with 7 bases that match TRBD1. The trim removed 3 bases at V and 2 bases at J, leaving 4 bases unmatched. The CDR3 consists of 14 residues. Germline V CDR1 and CDR2: DFQATT, SNEGSKA (reference sequence). The CDR3 nucleotides are TGCAGTGCTAGTACAGGGGAGGGCAATCAGCCCCAGCATTTT. Translated: CSASTGEGNQPQHF.

The rearrangement links TRBV5-6 to TRBJ2-2; no clear D. Trimming left V 0 bases short and J 0 bases short, with 9 bases between. CDR3 length: 16 amino acids. Looked up from germline, CDR1 is SGHDT and CDR2 is YYEEEE. The CDR3 DNA reads TGTGCCAGCAGCTTGGGTCCGGTATCGAACACCGGGGAGCTGTTTTTT. Residues: CASSLGPVSNTGELFF.

This clonotype was observed many times. The chain employs TRBV6-1 and TRBJ2-5, with D perhaps TRBD2 (6 bases). V was trimmed by 7 bases and J by 7 bases, leaving 19 bases between them. The CDR3 spans 14 residues. The germline CDR1 and CDR2 sequences are MNHNS and SASEGT. The CDR3 region is CASIGLPGGRTQYF. The CDR3, as DNA: TGTGCCAGCATTGGACTACCCGGCGGTAGGACCCAGTACTTC.

CDR3 region: CASSESIAGGREQFF. In DNA form, the CDR3 reads TGCGCCAGCAGTGAGTCGATAGCGGGAGGGCGTGAGCAGTTCTTC. The chain carries TRBV10-1 and TRBJ2-1; 11 nucleotides align to TRBD2. With V trimmed by 0 bases and J by 9 bases, 4 bases remained unmatched. Germline V gene sequence: CDR1 WNHNN, CDR2 SYGVQD (reference sequence). The CDR3 has 15 amino acids.

This clonotype was detected many times. The rearrangement links TRBV5-1 to TRBJ1-1; D possibly corresponds to TRBD1 (5 bases). The germline V gene encodes CDR1 SGHRS and CDR2 YFSETQ. V was clipped by 0 bases and J by 8 bases, with 8 bases between them. This CDR3 spans 12 amino acids. The CDR3 here is CASSLEGYEAFF. DNA for the CDR3: TGCGCCAGCAGCTTGGAGGGGTACGAAGCTTTCTTT.

The chain joins TRBV5-1 to TRBJ2-5; 8 bases are shared with TRBD1. This CDR3 has 14 residues. The V segment lost 3 bases and the J segment 5 bases; nucleotides outside the gene matches: 6. Germline values: CDR1 SGHRS, CDR2 YFSETQ. CDR3 protein: CASSSGQGMETQYF. The CDR3 nucleotides read TGCGCCAGCAGCTCCGGACAGGGAATGGAGACCCAGTACTTC.

This clonotype was counted many times. The chain recombines TRBV20-1 with TRBJ2-5, with TRBD2 identical over 7 bases. The V segment lost 5 bases and the J segment 6 bases; nucleotides outside the gene matches: 6. The CDR3 is made up of 12 amino acids. The germline V gene has CDR1 DFQATT and CDR2 SNEGSKA (reference sequence). DNA of the CDR3: TGCAGTGCTTCTAGCGGCTTAAAGACCCAGTACTTC. It specifies CSASSGLKTQYF.

This clonotype was seen at least ten times. V is TRBV7-9 and J is TRBJ2-3; D is undetermined. Trimming cost V 4 bases and J 0 bases, with 11 bases left between them. This CDR3 has 15 amino acids. Germline V CDR1 and CDR2: SEHNR, FQNEAQ (reference sequence). The DNA for the CDR3 is TGTGCCAGCAGCTCACTGACGCCTAGCACAGATACGCAGTATTTT. Protein product: CASSSLTPSTDTQYF.

In its sample, this clonotype was seen many times. This chain uses TRBV7-9 with TRBJ2-1; TRBD2 agrees at 11 bases. CDR3 length: 15 residues. Trimming removed 5 bases from V and 7 bases from J; junction bases left unmatched: 7. Germline loops: CDR1 SEHNR, CDR2 FQNEAQ (reference sequence). Here the CDR3 DNA reads TGTGCCAGCAGCACCCTAGCGGGAGGTTTGAATGAGCAGTTCTTC. Residues: CASSTLAGGLNEQFF.

The chain recombines TRBV9 with TRBJ2-5; the D gene is possibly TRBD2 (5 bases). V was shortened by 5 bases and J by 5 bases, with 19 bases between the two germline ends. Germline V gives CDR1 SGDLS, CDR2 YYNGEE. The CDR3 runs to 15 residues. CDR3 coding DNA: TGTGCCAGCAGTCAAGTCGGGAATCGGGTGGAGACCCAGTACTTC. This gives the protein CASSQVGNRVETQYF.

This clonotype was observed at least ten times. The chain is built from TRBV20-1 and TRBJ2-1; 8 bases match TRBD2. The length of the CDR3 is 16 residues. The germline CDR1 and CDR2 sequences are DFQATT and SNEGSKA (reference sequence). V lost 4 bases and J lost 6; bases outside the gene matches: 14. For the CDR3, the DNA is TGCAGTGCTATCCTCCTAGCGGGCGCTTTAGGCAATGAGCAGTTCTTC. Its protein is CSAILLAGALGNEQFF.